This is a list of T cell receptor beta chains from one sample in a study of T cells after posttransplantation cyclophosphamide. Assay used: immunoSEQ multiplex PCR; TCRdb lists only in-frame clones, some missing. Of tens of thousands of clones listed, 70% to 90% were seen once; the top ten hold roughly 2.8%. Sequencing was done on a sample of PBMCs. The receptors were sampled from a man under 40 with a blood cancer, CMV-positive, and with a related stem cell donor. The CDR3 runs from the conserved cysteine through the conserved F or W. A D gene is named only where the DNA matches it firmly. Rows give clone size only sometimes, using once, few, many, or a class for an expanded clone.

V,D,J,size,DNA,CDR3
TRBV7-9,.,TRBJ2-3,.,TGTGCCAGCAGCTTAGACGGCAGGGCGACAGATACGCAGTATTTT,CASSLDGRATDTQYF
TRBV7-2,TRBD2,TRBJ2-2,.,TGTGCCAGCAGCGGACGGGCGAGCGGGAGGGGGGAGCTGTTTTTT,CASSGRASGRGELFF
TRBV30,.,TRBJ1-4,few,TGTGCCTGGAGTGTGGGGGCTTCTACGAGACTGTTTTTT,CAWSVGASTRLFF
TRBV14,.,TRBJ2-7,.,TGTGCCAGCAGCCGAATGGGGCCGCGGTACGAGCAGTACTTC,CASSRMGPRYEQYF
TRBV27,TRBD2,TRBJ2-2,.,TGTGCCAGCAGTCTGGGACGAGGACTAGCGACGAACACCGGGGAGCTGTTTTTT,CASSLGRGLATNTGELFF
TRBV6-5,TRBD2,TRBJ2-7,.,TGTGCCAGCAGTTACTCGGGACTAGCGGGAGGCTACGAGCAGTACTTC,CASSYSGLAGGYEQYF
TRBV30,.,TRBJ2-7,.,TGTGCCTGGACTGGGACACTCTCCTACGAGCAGTACTTC,CAWTGTLSYEQYF
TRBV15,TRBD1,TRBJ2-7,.,TGTGCCACCAGCAGAGATAGGACAGGGACGTACGAGCAGTACTTC,CATSRDRTGTYEQYF
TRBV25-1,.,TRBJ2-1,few,TGTGCCAGCAGTGAAGGGGGACTCGGTGTGTTCTTC,CASSEGGLGVFF
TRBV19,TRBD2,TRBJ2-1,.,TGTGCCAGTACCCGGACTAGCGGGACGTACAATGAGCAGTTCTTC,CASTRTSGTYNEQFF
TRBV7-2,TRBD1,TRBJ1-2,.,TGTGCCAGCAGCTTAGACAGGGGGCAAAGGGGGGTCTATGGCTACACCTTC,CASSLDRGQRGVYGYTF
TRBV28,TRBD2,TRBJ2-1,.,TGTGCCAGCAGAAACCGAGGGCTAGCGGGAAACTACAATGAGCAGTTCTTC,CASRNRGLAGNYNEQFF
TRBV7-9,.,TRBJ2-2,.,TGTGCCAGCAGCGCAGGGCCATCCACCGGGGAGCTGTTTTTT,CASSAGPSTGELFF
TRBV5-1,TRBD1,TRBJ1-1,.,TGCGCCAGCAGCTTTGGTGGGGACAGGGGGGAGAACACTGAAGCTTTCTTT,CASSFGGDRGENTEAFF
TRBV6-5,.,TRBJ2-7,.,TGTGCCAGCTGCCACGGTGGGGGCCACGAGCAGTACTTC,CASCHGGGHEQYF
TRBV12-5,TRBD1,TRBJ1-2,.,TGTGCTAGTGGTTTGGCCGGGACAGGGTCCTATGGCTACACCTTC,CASGLAGTGSYGYTF
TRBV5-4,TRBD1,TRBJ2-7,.,TGTGCCAGCAGCTCGACGGGACAGAAATACGAGCAGTACTTC,CASSSTGQKYEQYF
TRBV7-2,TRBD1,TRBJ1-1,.,TGTGCCAGCAGCCCTCGGACAGGGACGGGAACTGAAGCTTTCTTT,CASSPRTGTGTEAFF
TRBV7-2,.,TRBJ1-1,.,TGTGCCAGCAGCAAACCTCCCAGGAACAGGGAAGGAGCTTTCTTT,CASSKPPRNREGAFF
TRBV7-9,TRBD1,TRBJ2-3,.,TGTGCCAGCAGGCGGACAGGGGGCATAATTAAGGATACAGATACGCAGTATTTT,CASRRTGGIIKDTDTQYF
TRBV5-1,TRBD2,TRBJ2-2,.,TGCGCCAGCAGCTTTCTGCTGGAAAGCGGGAAGACCGGGGAGCTGTTTTTT,CASSFLLESGKTGELFF
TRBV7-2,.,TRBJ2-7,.,TGTGCCAGCAGCTTAGGCAGGGAGCAGTACTTC,CASSLGREQYF
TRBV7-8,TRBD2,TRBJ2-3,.,TGTGCCAGCAGCTCTCGACTAGCGGCGGGAGATACGCAGTATTTT,CASSSRLAAGDTQYF
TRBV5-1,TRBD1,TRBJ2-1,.,TGCGCCAGCAGCAGGGACAGGGGTAACTACAATGAGCAGTTCTTC,CASSRDRGNYNEQFF
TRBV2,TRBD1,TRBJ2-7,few,TGTGCCAGCAGCCGAGACAGGGACGAGCAGTACTTC,CASSRDRDEQYF
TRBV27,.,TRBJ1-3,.,TGTGCCAGCAGTTTACGGGGAGCCGGAAACACCATATATTTT,CASSLRGAGNTIYF
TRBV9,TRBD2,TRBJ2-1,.,TGTGCCAGCAGCGTTGGTCCAGGACTAGCGGGAGATCGGCAGTTCTTC,CASSVGPGLAGDRQFF